This T cell receptor (beta chain) was profiled in a study of blood T cell repertoires in COVID-19. Study details: Sources were T cells, B-cell-depleted T cells, or PBMCs; the material itself was cDNA or gDNA.

Germline values: CDR1 MGHRA, CDR2 YSYEKL. This CDR3 is built from 18 residues. The V gene end was trimmed by 0 bases and the J gene end by 4 bases; junction bases not matched to a gene: 9. Authors' methods: By means of reference gene primer amplification, nucleated cell counts were estimated. The repertoire was sequenced with immunoSEQ multiplex PCR; TCRdb's copy has only in-frame clones and lacks some. V, J and clone size are taken as reported in that table, and D and trimming were inferred from the DNA itself. The sample lists 200,000 to 250,000 clones, roughly 90% occurring once. This chain links TRBV4-1 with TRBJ2-1, with 10 bases matching TRBD2. This TCR was sampled from a man aged 25-45 years who had recovered from COVID-19. Sequencing input: peripheral blood. The CDR3 bases are TGCGCCAGCAGCCAAGATCCCCTAGCGGGGGCCTCATACAATGAGCAGTTCTTC. Translation gives CASSQDPLAGASYNEQFF.